The rows below give T cell receptor beta chains drawn from one sample of a study of cytomegalovirus exposure and HLA in healthy donors. The repertoire was sequenced with immunoSEQ multiplex PCR; TCRdb's copy has only in-frame clones and lacks some. The sample yields about 180,000 clones, around 75% seen once. Sequencing was carried out using PBMCs. These receptors all come from a male donor in good health and CMV-seronegative. Each CDR3 is given without its conserved first and last residue. Fields, in order: J gene, clone size, V gene, CDR3 protein. Not every row has a clone size; where given, it reads once, few, many or a size class.

TRBJ2-1,NA,TRBV25-1,ASSLIPARGEQF
TRBJ2-4,NA,TRBV29-1,SVVRVNIQY
NA,NA,TRBV2,ASSADRRTAYEQY
TRBJ1-6,NA,TRBV6-5,ASSWGGNSYNSPLH
TRBJ1-2,NA,TRBV6-5,ASSFAVARRNYGYT
TRBJ2-1,NA,TRBV6-1,ASSETAGAGNEQF
TRBJ2-1,NA,TRBV4-3,ASSQVIGLAGGNEQF
TRBJ2-7,NA,TRBV7-2,ASSRTSGRYEQY
TRBJ2-3,NA,TRBV9,ASRGTGLNTDTQY
TRBJ2-3,NA,TRBV6-6,ASTGKAGETDTQY
NA,NA,TRBV28,ASWGGINEQY
TRBJ1-1,once,TRBV28,ASITAGGTEAF
TRBJ1-1,NA,TRBV7-9,ASSLQGPNTEAF
TRBJ1-1,NA,TRBV5-4,ASSLMRDTEAF
TRBJ1-2,NA,TRBV6-6,ASSYQSNYGYT
TRBJ2-1,NA,TRBV28,ASSTIYNEQF
TRBJ1-2,NA,TRBV9,ASSASGVADNYGYT
TRBJ1-5,NA,TRBV15,ATSRGGARGQPQH
TRBJ2-1,NA,TRBV7-9,ASSSRGTVDNEQF
TRBJ2-1,NA,TRBV19,ASSIRLAGGINEQF
TRBJ1-5,NA,TRBV2,ASCVRQGNQPQH
TRBJ1-2,NA,TRBV5-4,ASSLGFTSGGYT
TRBJ2-7,few,TRBV4-2,ASSLGHGNYEQY
TRBJ2-1,NA,TRBV30,AWSDRLAGGLNRYNEQF
TRBJ1-5,few,TRBV18,ASSPIGSGTGGDQPQH
TRBJ2-2,NA,TRBV6-5,ASSYSAGRMAGELF
TRBJ1-3,NA,TRBV7-2,ASSFSQAYSGNTIY
TRBJ2-5,few,TRBV18,ASSKTRGGETQY
TRBJ2-1,few,TRBV27,ASSFPGGRNEQF
NA,NA,TRBV29-1,SVEEEGAYEQY
TRBJ1-1,NA,TRBV7-2,ASSSLDRAYEAF
TRBJ1-1,NA,TRBV7-3,ASSLTGTVNTEAF
TRBJ2-1,NA,TRBV6-5,ASSYSSGSGSKF
TRBJ2-2,NA,TRBV7-9,ASSSRTDQGSGELF
TRBJ1-6,NA,TRBV6-1,ASSESGSYNSPLH
TRBJ2-1,NA,TRBV9,ASSVGGLGGYNEQF
TRBJ2-7,NA,TRBV28,ASSSVTYEQY
TRBJ2-7,NA,TRBV19,ASSLTRVYYEQY
TRBJ2-2,few,TRBV15,ATSSAGSGELF
TRBJ2-3,NA,TRBV12-5,ASGLSSTDTQY
TRBJ2-3,NA,TRBV28,ASSSPGLARADTQY
TRBJ1-1,NA,TRBV7-2,ASSLRQTEAF
TRBJ2-7,NA,TRBV15,ATSTGLEYEQY
TRBJ2-5,NA,TRBV7-9,ASTLGRGTEETQY
TRBJ1-3,few,TRBV6-1,ASSEVGDTYLRNTIY
TRBJ1-5,NA,TRBV6-1,ASSYYPSNQPQH
TRBJ1-2,NA,TRBV18,ASSPTGWDGYT
TRBJ2-1,NA,TRBV29-1,SARGLAGESSYNEQF
TRBJ1-5,NA,TRBV25-1,ASSRGGLQPQH
TRBJ1-1,once,TRBV6-5,ASSFWQNTEAF
TRBJ2-7,NA,TRBV18,ASSAGTVSSYEQY
TRBJ2-4,NA,TRBV30,AWRRPGLAVGSAKNIQY
TRBJ1-1,NA,TRBV19,ASSIRTGEFVTNTEAF
TRBJ2-1,NA,TRBV30,AWSPGNGPNNEQF
TRBJ2-1,few,TRBV19,ASTARTSYNEQF
TRBJ2-7,NA,TRBV28,ASRPDRNIEQY